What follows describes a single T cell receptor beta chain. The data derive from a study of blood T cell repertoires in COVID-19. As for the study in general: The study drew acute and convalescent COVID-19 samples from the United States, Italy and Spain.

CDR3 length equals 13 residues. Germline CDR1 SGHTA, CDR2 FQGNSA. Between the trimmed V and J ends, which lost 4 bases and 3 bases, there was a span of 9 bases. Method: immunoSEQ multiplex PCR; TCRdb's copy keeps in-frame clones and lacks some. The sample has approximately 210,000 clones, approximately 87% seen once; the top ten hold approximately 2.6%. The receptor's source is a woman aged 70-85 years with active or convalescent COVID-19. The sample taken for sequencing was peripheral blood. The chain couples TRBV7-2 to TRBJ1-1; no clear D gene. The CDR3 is CASSSRRDTEAFF. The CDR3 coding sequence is TGTGCCAGCAGCTCACGTAGAGACACTGAAGCTTTCTTT.